The 10 T cell receptor beta chains below all came from one sample that was sequenced in a study of T cell repertoires in cytomegalovirus infection. TCRdb re-called the reads with MiXCR, one entry per CDR3 protein. The sample has 290,000 or so distinct CDR3 sequences, approximately 10% seen once. What was sequenced was PBMCs. These receptors were collected from a human donor in good health (CMV status not recorded). Some clones in this sample may be carry-over from other donors' samples.

This clonotype has a count of ten or more. The J gene is TRBJ2-7, the V gene TRBV7-9; D uncertain. The CDR3 spans 13 residues. Germline assignment: CDR1 SEHNR and CDR2 FQNEAQ (reference sequence). V was clipped by 3 bases and J by 5 bases, with 11 bases between them. DNA for the CDR3: TGTGCCAGCAGCTTCTCGAGCATCGACGAGCAGTACGTC. This encodes CASSFSSIDEQYV.

In this sample, this clonotype turned up many times. The genes are TRBV29-1 and TRBJ1-1; 10 bases align to TRBD1. J lost 5 bases, V lost 3 bases, and 6 bases had no gene match. Germline V gene sequence: CDR1 SQVTM, CDR2 ANQGSEA. This CDR3 has 14 amino acids. The CDR3 DNA reads as TGCAGCGTTGAGAGGACAGGGGGACGAACTGAAGCTTTCTTT. It is translated as CSVERTGGRTEAFF. The whole variable domain, remainder taken from reference TRBV29-1 and TRBJ1-1, is SAVISQKPSRDICQRGTSLTIQCQVDSQVTMMFWYRQQPGQSLTLIATANQGSEATYESGFVIDKFPISRPNLTFSTLTVSNMSPEDSSIYLCSVERTGGRTEAFFGQGTRLTVV.

The V gene is TRBV29-1, the J gene TRBJ1-5; tentative D call: TRBD1 (5 bases). The CDR3 has 13 residues. V dropped 1 base and J dropped 3 bases, with 7 bases sitting between them. CDR1 is SQVTM and CDR2 is ANQGSEA in the germline V gene. CDR3 nucleotide sequence: TGCAGCGTTGAAGCAGGGATCAATCAGCCCCAGCATTTT. It translates to CSVEAGINQPQHF.

In its sample, this clonotype was seen many times. This chain links TRBV28 with TRBJ2-1; 13 bases fit TRBD2. The CDR3 has 17 amino acids. The V segment lost 3 bases and the J segment 5 bases; nucleotides outside the gene matches: 7. Germline V gene data show CDR1 as MDHEN and CDR2 as SYDVKM. DNA for the CDR3: TGTGCCAGCAGTTTCCTGACCGGGACTAGCGGGGACAATGAGCAGTTCTTC. It specifies CASSFLTGTSGDNEQFF.

In this sample, this clonotype turned up many times. The rearrangement links TRBV12-3 or TRBV12-4 to TRBJ2-3; the D is unclear. Trimming pared 6 bases from V and 4 bases from J, leaving 11 bases between. The CDR3 spans 13 residues. The CDR3: CASSRRSADTQYF. The CDR3 DNA is TGTGCCAGCAGCAGGAGAAGCGCAGATACGCAGTATTTT.

This chain uses TRBV5-4 with TRBJ2-2; D uncertain. The CDR3 is 12 residues long. Deletions cut 0 bases from V and 7 bases from J, with 4 bases between. Germline CDR1 reads SGHNT; CDR2 reads YYREEE (reference sequence). CDR3 bases: TGTGCCAGCAGCTTGGATAACGGGGAGCTGTTTTTT. Protein: CASSLDNGELFF.

The rearrangement joins TRBV4-3 to TRBJ2-7; D might be TRBD1 (6 bases). From germline, CDR1 is LGHNA and CDR2 YSLEER. The CDR3 has 15 amino acids. Trimming removed 6 bases from V and 3 bases from J, with 18 bases in between. The CDR3 is CASSRRTGHLYEQYV. The CDR3 DNA follows: TGCGCCAGCAGTCGGCGGACGGGACACCTCTACGAGCAGTACGTC.

This clonotype was picked up many times. This chain joins TRBV20-1 and TRBJ2-5; D may correspond to TRBD1 or TRBD2 (5 bases each). Trimming took off 4 bases at V and 4 bases at J, with 28 bases between the two ends. This CDR3 is built from 18 residues. Germline V gene lookup returns CDR1 DFQATT and CDR2 SNEGSKA (reference sequence). CDR3 nucleotide sequence: TGCAGTGCTAAAAAAACATCCGGGACCTCATTAAGAAGAGAGACCCAGTACTTC. The encoded protein is CSAKKTSGTSLRRETQYF.

This clonotype was seen more than once but under ten times. This sequence joins TRBV5-1 and TRBJ2-4, with 8 bases fitting TRBD2. Germline V CDR1 and CDR2: SGHRS, YFSETQ. The CDR3 is made up of 17 amino acids. Germline trimming cut 4 bases from V and 4 bases from J; bases unmatched to any gene: 13. The CDR3 DNA sequence: TGCGCCAGCAGCGCCCCGCGGGGGGACACCTTAAAAAACATTCAGTACTTC. This codes for CASSAPRGDTLKNIQYF.

This clonotype was counted a few times. This rearrangement joins TRBV6-5 to TRBJ2-2, with TRBD2 identical over 10 bases. Trimming at V came to 4 bases and at J to 5 bases, leaving 7 bases not matched to a gene. The V gene's germline CDR1 is MNHEY and CDR2 SVGAGI. The CDR3 has 16 residues. This CDR3 is CASSSTSGVRTGELFF. DNA for the CDR3: TGTGCCAGCAGTTCCACTAGCGGGGTGAGGACCGGGGAGCTGTTTTTT.